Shown below are 23 T cell receptor beta chains from a single sample sequenced in a study of T cell repertoires in cytomegalovirus infection. Their specific antigens are unknown. TCRdb analysed the reads with MiXCR anew, one entry per CDR3 protein. The table records about 770,000 distinct CDR3 sequences, 25% to 35% of them present only once. Source: cultured CD8+ T cells from PBMCs, taken from culture after CMV antigen stimulation. All receptors come from a human donor in good health (CMV status not recorded). Some clones in this sample may be carry-over from other donors' samples.

This clonotype was picked up a small number of times. The genes are TRBV6-5 and TRBJ1-4; TRBD1 matches 7 bases. V lost 0 bases and J lost 7; bases outside the gene matches: 2. Per the germline V gene, CDR1 is MNHEY and CDR2 is SVGAGI. The CDR3 is made up of 14 amino acids. CDR3 nucleotide sequence: TGTGCCAGCAGTTACTCGACAGGGACTGAAAAACTGTTTTTT. Its translation is CASSYSTGTEKLFF.

The CDR3 is CASSSGSRGSGANVLTF. In nucleotides, the CDR3 is TGTGCCAGCAGCTCCGGTTCGCGGGGCTCTGGGGCCAACGTCCTGACTTTC. The rearrangement links TRBV6-2 or TRBV6-3 to TRBJ2-6, with D tentatively TRBD2 (6 bases). The V gene lost 6 bases and the J gene lost 0 bases, with 15 bases spanning the gap. The CDR3 spans 17 residues. Germline loops: CDR1 MNHEY, CDR2 SVGEGT.

This clonotype occurred many times. The chain has TRBV27 and TRBJ1-5, with TRBD1 identical over 11 bases. The CDR3 has 18 residues. Losses at the gene ends were 0 bases for V and 5 bases for J; bases not matched to a gene: 9. Germline lookup yields CDR1 MNHEY and CDR2 SMNVEV (reference sequence). The CDR3 DNA reads TGTGCCAGCAGTTTATCCTCCCGGACAGGGGGCATCGATCAGCCCCAGCATTTT. Residues: CASSLSSRTGGIDQPQHF.

The DNA of the CDR3 is TGTGCCAGCAGCTGCAACCCCCGCAGGGACTACGAGCAGTACGTC. It encodes CASSCNPRRDYEQYV. This chain connects TRBV7-9 to TRBJ2-7, with D tentatively TRBD1 (5 bases). Germline CDR1 reads SEHNR; CDR2 reads FQNEAQ (reference sequence). The V and J ends lost 4 bases and 3 bases respectively, with 16 bases between them. The CDR3 covers 15 residues.

This clonotype has just a few counts. CDR3 protein: CASSLRDIGGASETQYF. For the CDR3, the DNA is TGTGCCAGCAGTTTACGTGATATCGGGGGGGCCTCGGAGACCCAGTACTTC. The V call is TRBV12-3 or TRBV12-4, the J call TRBJ2-5; 8 bases line up with TRBD2. Losses at the gene ends were 2 bases for V and 5 bases for J; bases not matched to a gene: 13. The CDR3 has 17 amino acids.

The table lists this clonotype with a few counts. The chain combines TRBV28 with TRBJ2-7; D possibly corresponds to TRBD2 (6 bases). V shed 6 bases and J shed 7 bases, with 19 bases lying between them. Germline lookup yields CDR1 MDHEN and CDR2 SYDVKM. The CDR3 runs 14 residues. The CDR3 protein is CASRGDSLTGEQYV. The CDR3 DNA reads as TGTGCCAGCAGGGGGGACTCCTTAACGGGGGAGCAGTACGTC.

There are a few counts of this clonotype. The CDR3 protein is CASSPPRESGQPQHF. CDR3 sequence (DNA): TGTGCCAGCAGTCCCCCACGGGAATCAGGTCAGCCCCAGCATTTT. The chain joins TRBV28 to TRBJ1-5; D remains unclear. Looked up from germline, CDR1 is MDHEN and CDR2 is SYDVKM. The CDR3 length is 15 residues. Between the trimmed V and J ends, which lost 5 bases and 6 bases, there was a span of 17 bases. The full variable domain, rest sourced from reference TRBV28 and TRBJ1-5, is DVKVTQSSRYLVKRTGEKVFLECVQDMDHENMFWYRQDPGLGLRLIYFSYDVKMKEKGDIPEGYSVSREKKERFSLILESASTNQTSMYLCASSPPRESGQPQHFGDGTRLSIL.

Points on this clonotype: At one boundary the junction diverges from the germline segment, which might be a read error. The V and J genes are TRBV4-3 and TRBJ2-1, with D perhaps matching TRBD1 (5 bases). The CDR3 consists of 12 residues. Germline V gene lookup returns CDR1 LGHNA and CDR2 YSLEER. CDR3: CASSQDGAFFVF. CDR3 bases: TGCGCCAGCAGCCAAGATGGGGCTTTTTTTGTCTTC.

This clonotype has ten or more counts. This chain links TRBV7-2 with TRBJ2-1; 7 positions agree with TRBD1. J lost 2 bases, V lost 5 bases, and 6 bases had no gene match. The CDR3 spans 15 residues. Looked up from germline, CDR1 is SGHTA and CDR2 is FQGNSA. Written as DNA, the CDR3 is TGTGCCAGCAGCGAGTGGGGGACAGCCTACAATGAGCAGTTCTTC. Protein: CASSEWGTAYNEQFF. Full variable domain (remainder filled in from reference TRBV7-2 and TRBJ2-1): GAGVSQSPSNKVTEKGKDVELRCDPISGHTALYWYRQSLGQGLEFLIYFQGNSAPDKSGLPSDRFSAERTGGSVSTLTIQRTQQEDSAVYLCASSEWGTAYNEQFFGPGTRLTVL.

The sample holds one count of this clonotype. The V call is TRBV6-4, the J call TRBJ2-3; D might be TRBD2 (6 bases). Trimming took off 2 bases at V and 4 bases at J, with 13 bases between the two ends. Germline V gene data show CDR1 as MRHNA and CDR2 as SNTAGT. The CDR3 is 15 residues long. The CDR3 is CASSDSLARADTQYF. In nucleotides, the CDR3 is TGTGCCAGCAGTGACAGTCTAGCGCGTGCAGATACGCAGTATTTT.

The V call is TRBV29-1, the J call TRBJ1-2; D ambiguous. Germline lookup yields CDR1 SQVTM and CDR2 ANQGSEA. This CDR3 is 12 amino acids long. The V gene lost 3 bases and the J gene lost 8 bases, with 13 bases spanning the gap. CDR3 region: CSVDPRTDGYTF. CDR3 coding DNA: TGCAGCGTTGACCCCAGGACCGACGGCTACACCTTC.

The rearrangement joins TRBV10-2 to TRBJ2-7; D is ambiguous. The ends were cut back, 0 bases at V and 5 bases at J, with 11 bases in the middle. CDR1 and CDR2 from the germline V gene are WSHSY and SAAADI. There are 14 residues in the CDR3. CDR3 DNA: TGCGCCAGCAGTGAGTCTCGGGTCAATGACGAGCAGTACGTC. Its protein product is CASSESRVNDEQYV.

This clonotype was detected many times. The chain recombines TRBV7-6 with TRBJ1-1, with no clear D. V lost 7 bases and J 0 bases, leaving 9 bases between the germline ends. CDR1 is SGHVS and CDR2 is FNYEAQ in the germline V gene. The CDR3 runs to 13 residues. The CDR3 sequence is CASTPGLNTEAFF. The CDR3 DNA reads as TGTGCCAGCACCCCCGGATTGAACACTGAAGCTTTCTTT.

This clonotype has a handful of counts. The CDR3 bases are TGCGCCAGCAGCACACTTGAGACAGGCGGGGAGACCCAGTACTTC. It yields the protein CASSTLETGGETQYF. The chain links TRBV4-1 to TRBJ2-5, with D possibly matching TRBD1 (6 bases). The V gene lost 5 bases and the J gene lost 5 bases, with 18 bases spanning the gap. The CDR3 is 15 residues long. In germline, CDR1 is MGHRA, CDR2 YSYEKL.

This clonotype has a handful of counts. V and J are TRBV12-3 or TRBV12-4 and TRBJ1-2; D remains unclear. V shed 5 bases and J shed 8 bases, with 15 bases lying between them. The CDR3 consists of 13 residues. Here the CDR3 DNA reads TGTGCCAGCAGTAGTGGATTAGGATGGGGCTACACCTTC. Its translation: CASSSGLGWGYTF.

This clonotype occurred a few times. The chain couples TRBV15 to TRBJ1-1; 7 bases align to TRBD1. V trimming: 5 bases; J trimming: 1 base; junction bases outside the gene matches: 10. Germline CDR1 is LNHNV and CDR2 is YYDKDF (reference sequence). The CDR3 loop spans 16 amino acids. The CDR3 loop reads CATSSRTGTENTEAFF. CDR3 sequence (DNA): TGTGCCACCAGCTCCCGGACAGGAACCGAGAACACTGAAGCTTTCTTT.

The V call is TRBV4-3, the J call TRBJ1-3; D not certain. This CDR3 has 15 residues. V was clipped by 1 base and J by 8 bases, with 15 bases between them. Germline loops: CDR1 LGHNA, CDR2 YSLEER. CDR3 sequence (DNA): TGCGCCAGCAGCCAAGCCGATGGGTACGGGGACACCATATATTTT. Protein product: CASSQADGYGDTIYF.

This clonotype was seen just once. The chain combines TRBV9 with TRBJ2-3, with 13 bases lining up with TRBD2. Looked up from germline, CDR1 is SGDLS and CDR2 is YYNGEE. The CDR3 loop spans 17 amino acids. V lost 4 bases, J lost 5 bases, and 10 bases stayed unmatched. The CDR3 loop is CASSSGLAGDWGDTQYF. Written as DNA, the CDR3 is TGTGCCAGCAGCTCCGGACTAGCGGGGGACTGGGGAGATACGCAGTATTTT.

This chain connects TRBV6-2 or TRBV6-3 to TRBJ1-2; TRBD1 matches at 10 bases. Per germline, CDR1 MNHEY and CDR2 SVGEGT. There are 15 residues in the CDR3. With 5 bases clipped from V and 0 bases from J, the junction kept 3 bases outside the gene matches. This CDR3 reads CASSRQGATNYGYTF. Written as DNA, the CDR3 is TGTGCCAGCAGTCGACAGGGGGCAACTAACTATGGCTACACCTTC.

The chain links TRBV5-5 to TRBJ1-4; D is ambiguous. Germline V CDR1 and CDR2: SGHKS, YYEKEE (reference sequence). This CDR3 spans 18 amino acids. V was trimmed by 0 bases and J by 4 bases, leaving 19 bases between them. CDR3 in amino acids: CASSLAEAPTPINEKLFF. CDR3 DNA: TGTGCCAGCAGCTTGGCCGAGGCCCCCACCCCCATTAATGAAAAACTGTTTTTT.

This clonotype has a count of ten or more. The rearrangement links TRBV7-2 to TRBJ2-4; possibly TRBD1 for D (5 bases). The CDR3 consists of 11 residues. V lost 4 bases to trimming and J lost 15 bases, with 13 bases between them. Germline V gene lookup returns CDR1 SGHTA and CDR2 FQGNSA. This CDR3 is CASSSGTGRYF. CDR3 DNA sequence: TGTGCCAGCAGCTCAGGCACAGGTCGGTACTTC.

The genes are TRBV6-1 and TRBJ1-5; perhaps TRBD1 as D (6 bases). The V end was cut by 6 bases, the J end by 7 bases, with 19 bases between. From germline, CDR1 is MNHNS and CDR2 SASEGT. The CDR3 totals 15 residues. CDR3: CASSKTGSERQPQHF. CDR3 DNA: TGTGCCAGCAGCAAGACAGGTTCGGAGAGGCAGCCCCAGCATTTT.

This clonotype was detected only a few times. The chain employs TRBV7-8 and TRBJ1-5; weak D call: TRBD1 (6 bases). Trimming shortened V by 5 bases and J by 7 bases, and 18 bases separated the two germline ends. CDR3 length: 15 amino acids. Germline V gene sequence: CDR1 SGHVS, CDR2 FQNEAQ. The CDR3 region is CASSLGRGLGQPQHF. CDR3 coding DNA: TGTGCCAGCAGCCTGGGTCGGGGGCTTGGACAGCCCCAGCATTTT.